The 19 T cell receptor beta chains below come from one sample, sequenced in a study of post-analysis software for immune sequencing data. The antigens for these receptors are not known. Regarding the study as a whole: Five or six TRBV segments, TRBV5-6, TRBV5-1 and TRBV20-1 among them, were found more frequent in patients than controls.

Unique molecular identifiers were built into the TCR beta cDNA libraries. TCRdb ran MiXCR on the PCR reads and lists one entry per CDR3 protein. Of 450,000 to 700,000 distinct CDR3 sequences listed, 44% were seen once; the top ten hold around 1.7%. The source material was blood. These receptors came from a girl aged 10 to 17 with multiple sclerosis.

The J gene is TRBJ2-6, the V gene TRBV10-3; D may be TRBD1 or TRBD2 (5 bases each). Per germline, CDR1 ENHRY and CDR2 SYGVKD. V lost 7 bases, J lost 4 bases, and 14 bases lay in between. The CDR3 length is 15 residues. The CDR3 DNA is TGTGCCATCACTGGGGCTTCGGGAGGGGCCAACGTCCTGACTTTC. This encodes CAITGASGGANVLTF.

The CDR3: CASSFSLAGGSHEQYF. The CDR3 nucleotides read TGTGCCAGCAGCTTCTCATTAGCGGGGGGGTCCCACGAGCAGTACTTC. V is TRBV7-2 and J is TRBJ2-7; the match to TRBD2 covers 11 bases. The junction had 9 bases not matched to a gene; V was cut back by 3 bases and J by 5 bases. The V gene's germline CDR1 is SGHTA and CDR2 FQGNSA. CDR3 length: 16 residues.

This clonotype was detected only a few times. The chain couples TRBV11-2 to TRBJ2-1; D is unresolved. Germline assignment: CDR1 SGHAT and CDR2 FQNNGV. The V end was cut by 0 bases, the J end by 14 bases, with 14 bases between. This CDR3 contains 13 residues. CDR3 in DNA: TGTGCCAGCAGCTTAGATTGGGCGAAGGTCGAGTTCTTC. This encodes CASSLDWAKVEFF.

The table lists this clonotype with a count of one. The chain recombines TRBV7-8 with TRBJ2-3, with 7 nucleotides matching TRBD2. J was trimmed by 2 bases and V by 3 bases; bases with no gene match: 8. The CDR3 is 16 amino acids. Germline lookup yields CDR1 SGHVS and CDR2 FQNEAQ. CDR3: CASSFEGLLATDTQYF. In DNA, the CDR3 is TGTGCCAGCAGCTTCGAGGGACTACTCGCCACAGATACGCAGTATTTT.

The chain carries TRBV6-6 and TRBJ2-7; 10 positions match TRBD1. The CDR3 is 15 residues long. V shed 5 bases, J shed 3 bases, and the junction held 7 bases outside the gene matches. CDR1 and CDR2 (germline): MNHNY, SVGAGI (reference sequence). CDR3 coding DNA: TGTGCCAGCAGTGTGGGACAGGGGCTTCTCTACGAGCAGTACTTC. Encoded protein: CASSVGQGLLYEQYF.

Concerning this clonotype itself: At one boundary the junction diverges from the germline segment, which might be a read error. The chain carries TRBV10-3 and TRBJ2-1, with 8 bases identical to TRBD1. The CDR3 contains 12 residues. The V gene's germline CDR1 is ENHRY and CDR2 SYGVKD. The CDR3 coding sequence is TGTGCCATCGGGCCAGGGGGCAATGAGCGGTTCTTC. Translating it yields CAIGPGGNERFF.

This chain links TRBV6-5 with TRBJ2-7, with D possibly TRBD2 on 6 matching bases. Germline V gene sequence: CDR1 MNHEY, CDR2 SVGAGI. The V gene lost 7 bases and the J gene lost 4 bases, with 20 bases spanning the gap. This CDR3 spans 15 amino acids. The CDR3 coding sequence is TGTGCCAGCACAGAGGGACTTCAGGGTGGGTACGAGCAGTACTTC. Translated: CASTEGLQGGYEQYF.

Only a few counts were recorded for this clonotype. The J gene is TRBJ2-1, the V gene TRBV11-1; D ambiguous. Germline CDR1 and CDR2: SGHAT and FQDESV (reference sequence). This CDR3 is built from 14 residues. V was clipped by 2 bases and J by 10 bases, with 15 bases between them. The CDR3 DNA sequence: TGTGCCAGCAGCTTACCCGGAGTAGCCGGCGAGCAGTTCTTC. Translating gives CASSLPGVAGEQFF.

On this clonotype itself: One end of the junction does not line up with germline, which may come from a read error. The rearrangement joins TRBV5-5 to TRBJ2-5, with a possible D match to TRBD2 (5 bases). From germline, CDR1 is SGHKS and CDR2 YYEKEE (reference sequence). This CDR3 comprises 15 residues. Written as DNA, the CDR3 is TGTGCCAGCACCATAAGTATGGAGGACCAAGAGACCCGGTACTTC. Residues: CASTISMEDQETRYF.

This clonotype was recorded a few times. The chain joins TRBV12-3 or TRBV12-4 to TRBJ2-1; D assignment may be TRBD1 or TRBD2 (5 bases each). The CDR3 is made up of 14 amino acids. V lost 7 bases and J lost 4, with 14 bases in between. In DNA, the CDR3 is TGTGCCAGCACTCCGGGGCGGTTATACAATGAGCAGTTCTTC. This codes for CASTPGRLYNEQFF.

The V call is TRBV7-8, the J call TRBJ2-5; 10 bases are a match to TRBD1. Losses at the gene ends were 3 bases for V and 5 bases for J; bases not matched to a gene: 3. Germline V gives CDR1 SGHVS, CDR2 FQNEAQ. The CDR3 extends over 14 amino acids. The CDR3 region has the DNA TGTGCCAGCAGCTTGACAGGGGGCGCGGAGACCCAGTACTTC. Translating it yields CASSLTGGAETQYF.

This rearrangement joins TRBV20-1 to TRBJ2-1; TRBD2 aligns across 9 bases. Looked up from germline, CDR1 is DFQATT and CDR2 is SNEGSKA (reference sequence). V was clipped by 7 bases and J by 6 bases; unmatched bases: 7. CDR3 length equals 13 residues. CDR3 region: CSVRLAAFNEQFF. The CDR3 DNA follows: TGCAGTGTTCGACTAGCGGCTTTCAATGAGCAGTTCTTC.

J is TRBJ1-1 and V is TRBV4-1; weak D call: TRBD1 (5 bases). The CDR3 extends over 13 amino acids. The germline V and J ends were trimmed by 3 bases and 5 bases, with 10 bases remaining between them. Germline CDR1 and CDR2: MGHRA and YSYEKL. CDR3 sequence reads: CASSHQGGTEAFF. CDR3 coding DNA: TGCGCCAGCAGCCACCAGGGAGGTACTGAAGCTTTCTTT.

The sample holds a few counts of this clonotype. The chain is built from TRBV4-2 and TRBJ1-2; D is possibly TRBD1 (6 bases). CDR3 size: 15 residues. Germline CDR1 and CDR2: LGHNA and YNFKEQ. V was shortened by 1 base and J by 2 bases, with 11 bases between the two germline ends. The CDR3 sequence: CASSQGGDKNYGYTF. CDR3 DNA sequence: TGTGCCAGCAGCCAAGGGGGGGACAAGAACTATGGCTACACCTTC.

V is TRBV2 and J is TRBJ1-2; 7 bases line up with TRBD1. V trimming: 1 base; J trimming: 0 bases; junction bases outside the gene matches: 2. Germline V gene sequence: CDR1 SNHLY, CDR2 FYNNEI. This CDR3 has 15 amino acids. CDR3 amino acids: CASSEGQGPNYGYTF. CDR3 DNA: TGTGCCAGCAGTGAAGGACAGGGACCTAACTATGGCTACACCTTC.

The V gene is TRBV6-5, the J gene TRBJ2-7; possible D gene TRBD1, 5 bases. Looked up from germline, CDR1 is MNHEY and CDR2 is SVGAGI. Trimming cost V 6 bases and J 5 bases, with 11 bases left between them. This CDR3 has 12 residues. As DNA, the CDR3 is TGTGCCAGCAGCCCGTTAGGGGACGAGCAGTACTTC. It yields the protein CASSPLGDEQYF.

This chain connects TRBV20-1 to TRBJ1-1, with D unclear. With 4 bases removed from V and 1 base from J, the gap between germline ends came to 7 bases. The CDR3 runs 12 residues. CDR1 and CDR2 (germline): DFQATT, SNEGSKA (reference sequence). This chain's CDR3 is CSAKPPNTEAFF. The CDR3 DNA reads as TGCAGTGCTAAACCCCCGAACACTGAAGCTTTCTTT.

The V and J genes are TRBV5-1 and TRBJ2-3; D is possibly TRBD1 or TRBD2 (6 bases each). Looked up from germline, CDR1 is SGHRS and CDR2 is YFSETQ. Between the trimmed V and J ends, which lost 4 bases and 6 bases, there was a span of 24 bases. This CDR3 spans 17 amino acids. The CDR3 bases are TGCGCCAGCAGCACCGGCCCCGTCGGGGGCCGGAGGGATACGCAGTATTTT. It encodes CASSTGPVGGRRDTQYF.

This clonotype was detected only once. This chain joins TRBV19 and TRBJ1-5; D perhaps matches TRBD1 (6 bases). The V end was cut by 3 bases, the J end by 4 bases, with 10 bases between. CDR1 is LNHDA and CDR2 is SQIVND in the germline V gene (reference sequence). This CDR3 is built from 14 residues. The CDR3 DNA is TGTGCCAGTAGTATCGGGGACACTAATCAGCCCCAGCATTTT. This sequence encodes CASSIGDTNQPQHF. The full variable domain, rest sourced from reference TRBV19 and TRBJ1-5, is DGGITQSPKYLFRKEGQNVTLSCEQNLNHDAMYWYRQDPGQGLRLIYYSQIVNDFQKGDIAEGYSVSREKKESFPLTVTSAQKNPTAFYLCASSIGDTNQPQHFGDGTRLSIL.